Each of the 16 T cell receptor beta chains below was sequenced from the same sample in a study of monozygotic twins with inflammatory bowel disease. TCRdb re-called the 5' RACE reads; every CDR3 protein appears as one record, without DNA. The sample totals about 160,000 distinct CDR3 sequences. The sequencing sample was made of blood. These receptors originate from a human donor with ulcerative colitis or Crohn's disease, or a healthy co-twin of an affected twin (not recorded which).

The chain joins TRBV6-2 or TRBV6-3 to TRBJ1-5. The CDR3 has 13 residues. Germline lookup yields CDR1 MNHEY and CDR2 SVGEGT. The CDR3 protein is CASSYRVNQPQHF.

The rearrangement joins TRBV5-1 to TRBJ2-7. Per the germline V gene, CDR1 is SGHRS and CDR2 is YFSETQ. This CDR3 has 12 residues. CDR3 loop: CASSPDSYEQYF. The entire variable domain, with the rest obtained from reference TRBV5-1 and TRBJ2-7, is as follows: KAGVTQTPRYLIKTRGQQVTLSCSPISGHRSVSWYQQTPGQGLQFLFEYFSETQRNKGNFPGRFSGRQFSNSRSEMNVSTLELGDSALYLCASSPDSYEQYFGPGTRLTVT.

The rearrangement uses TRBV19 and TRBJ2-1; the D call of TRBD2 rests on TCRdb alone, since no DNA is present to check it. The CDR3 sequence is 16 residues long. CDR1 is LNHDA and CDR2 is SQIVND in the germline V gene (reference sequence). CDR3 in amino acids: CASTRTALAGGWEQFF.

This chain uses TRBV6-5 with TRBJ1-5; TCRdb indicates TRBD1, and absent DNA this call remains unverified. Germline lookup yields CDR1 MNHEY and CDR2 SVGAGI. The CDR3 runs to 17 residues. Here the CDR3 reads CASSYPGQDYSNQPQHF.

The rearrangement joins TRBV5-1 to TRBJ2-7. CDR3 length: 14 amino acids. Per the germline V gene, CDR1 is SGHRS and CDR2 is YFSETQ. This CDR3 is CASSLGFSSYEQYF.

The V gene is TRBV21-1, the J gene TRBJ2-7. TRBV21-1 is noted as a pseudogene. The CDR3 is 14 residues long. The CDR3 protein is CASPIKRREYEQYF.

The chain uses TRBV7-9 and TRBJ2-7. The CDR3 is 13 residues long. Germline-derived CDR1 and CDR2 are SEHNR and FQNEAQ (reference sequence). CDR3 residues: CASSLVGFYEQYF. Drawing the rest from reference TRBV7-9 and TRBJ2-7, the complete variable domain is DTGVSQNPRHKITKRGQNVTFRCDPISEHNRLYWYRQTLGQGPEFLTYFQNEAQLEKSRLLSDRFSAERPKGSFSTLEIQRTEQGDSAMYLCASSLVGFYEQYFGPGTRLTVT.

The chain is built from TRBV19 and TRBJ2-7. Germline CDR1 is LNHDA and CDR2 is SQIVND (reference sequence). The CDR3 spans 14 residues. The CDR3 protein is CASSNFRGSYEQYF.

The J gene is TRBJ2-5, the V gene TRBV10-2. CDR1 WSHSY and CDR2 SAAADI come from the germline V gene. The CDR3 is 13 amino acids. CDR3 residues: CASSDRRQVTQYF.

The CDR3 here is CASSVADRSGANVLTF. The V call is TRBV9, the J call TRBJ2-6. The CDR3 is 16 residues long. CDR1 is SGDLS, CDR2 YYNGEE, per germline.

V is TRBV4-1 and J is TRBJ1-5; without DNA, the TCRdb call of TRBD1 cannot be checked. The CDR3 loop spans 16 amino acids. Germline-derived CDR1 and CDR2 are MGHRA and YSYEKL. Here the CDR3 reads CASSQGTGASNQPQHF.

The chain joins TRBV6-5 to TRBJ1-1; TCRdb returns TRBD1, unconfirmable since there is no DNA. This CDR3 is built from 15 residues. Per germline, CDR1 MNHEY and CDR2 SVGAGI. The CDR3 spells CASSYQDRGRAEAFF.

V usage is TRBV25-1 and J usage is TRBJ1-3; TCRdb designates TRBD1, a call that cannot be tested without DNA. This CDR3 is built from 15 residues. The germline CDR1 and CDR2 sequences are MGHDK and SYGVNS. Here the CDR3 reads CASRRGQSSGNTIYF. Together with reference TRBV25-1 and TRBJ1-3, the CDR3 gives the full variable domain: EADIYQTPRYLVIGTGKKITLECSQTMGHDKMYWYQQDPGMELHLIHYSYGVNSTEKGDLSSESTVSRIRTEHFPLTLESARPSHTSQYLCASRRGQSSGNTIYFGEGSWLTVV.

J is TRBJ2-3 and V is TRBV6-2 or TRBV6-3; TCRdb's D gene call, TRBD2, goes unchecked for lack of DNA. The CDR3 consists of 18 residues. Germline loops: CDR1 MNHEY, CDR2 SVGEGT. This chain's CDR3 is CASSYSASGIISTDTQYF.

The V call is TRBV11-2, the J call TRBJ2-2. In germline, CDR1 is SGHAT, CDR2 FQNNGV. This CDR3 contains 17 residues. CDR3 protein: CASSFLGSAVNTGELFF.

This sequence joins TRBV4-2 and TRBJ2-2. This CDR3 has 14 amino acids. CDR1 is LGHNA and CDR2 is YNFKEQ in the germline V gene. CDR3 sequence reads: CASSQEWQSGELFF.